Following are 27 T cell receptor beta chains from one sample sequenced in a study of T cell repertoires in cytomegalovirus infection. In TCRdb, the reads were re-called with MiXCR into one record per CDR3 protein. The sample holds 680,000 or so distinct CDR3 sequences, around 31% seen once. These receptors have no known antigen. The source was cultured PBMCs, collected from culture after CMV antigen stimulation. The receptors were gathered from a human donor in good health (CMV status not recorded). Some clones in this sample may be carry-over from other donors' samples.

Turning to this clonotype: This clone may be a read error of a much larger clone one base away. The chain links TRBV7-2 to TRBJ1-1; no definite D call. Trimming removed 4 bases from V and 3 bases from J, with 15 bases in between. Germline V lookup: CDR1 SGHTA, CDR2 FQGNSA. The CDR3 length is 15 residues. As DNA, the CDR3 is TGTGCCAGCAGCTGGAAAGAGTCAAGGTACACTGAAGCTTTCTTT. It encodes CASSWKESRYTEAFF.

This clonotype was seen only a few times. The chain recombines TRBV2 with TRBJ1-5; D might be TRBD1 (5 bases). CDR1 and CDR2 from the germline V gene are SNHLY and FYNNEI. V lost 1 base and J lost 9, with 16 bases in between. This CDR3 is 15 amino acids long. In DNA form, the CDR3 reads TGTGCCAGCAGTGAAGAGGGACGGCAGGGAGGGCCCCAGCATTTT. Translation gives CASSEEGRQGGPQHF. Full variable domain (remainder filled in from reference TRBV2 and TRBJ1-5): EPEVTQTPSHQVTQMGQEVILRCVPISNHLYFYWYRQILGQKVEFLVSFYNNEISEKSEIFDDQFSVERPDGSNFTLKIRSTKLEDSAMYFCASSEEGRQGGPQHFGDGTRLSIL.

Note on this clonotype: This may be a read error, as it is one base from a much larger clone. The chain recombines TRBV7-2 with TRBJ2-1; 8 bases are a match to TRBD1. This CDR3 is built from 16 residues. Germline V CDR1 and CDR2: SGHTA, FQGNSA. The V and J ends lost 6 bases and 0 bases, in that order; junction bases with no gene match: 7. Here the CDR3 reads CTSSRAGTGSYNEQFF. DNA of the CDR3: TGTACCAGCAGTCGGGCGGGGACAGGCTCCTACAATGAGCAGTTCTTC.

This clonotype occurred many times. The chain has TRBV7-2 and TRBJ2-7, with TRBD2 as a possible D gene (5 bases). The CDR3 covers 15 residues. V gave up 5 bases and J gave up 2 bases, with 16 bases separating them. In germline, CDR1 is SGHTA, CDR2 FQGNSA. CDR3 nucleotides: TGTGCCAGCAGCCGGGGTGGCGGAATTGCCTACGAGCAGTACTTC. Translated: CASSRGGGIAYEQYF.

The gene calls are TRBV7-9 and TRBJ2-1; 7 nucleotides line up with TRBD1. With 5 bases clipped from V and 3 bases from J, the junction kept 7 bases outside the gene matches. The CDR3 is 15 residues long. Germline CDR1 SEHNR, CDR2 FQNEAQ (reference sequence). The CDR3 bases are TGTGCCAGCAGCGCAAGGGGGCGCGTCTACAATGAGCAGTTCTTC. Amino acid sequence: CASSARGRVYNEQFF.

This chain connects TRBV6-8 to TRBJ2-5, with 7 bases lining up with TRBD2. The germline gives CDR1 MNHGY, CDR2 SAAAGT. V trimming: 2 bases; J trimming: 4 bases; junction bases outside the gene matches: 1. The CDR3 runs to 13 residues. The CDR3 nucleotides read TGTGCCAGCAGTTACGAGCGGGGAGAGACCCAGTACTTC. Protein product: CASSYERGETQYF.

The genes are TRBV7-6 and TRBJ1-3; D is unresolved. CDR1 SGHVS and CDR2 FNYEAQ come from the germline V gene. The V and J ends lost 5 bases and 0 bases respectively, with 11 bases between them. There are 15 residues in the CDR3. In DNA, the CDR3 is TGTGCCAGCAGCCCCCCCGGGAACTCTGGAAACACCATATATTTT. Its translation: CASSPPGNSGNTIYF.

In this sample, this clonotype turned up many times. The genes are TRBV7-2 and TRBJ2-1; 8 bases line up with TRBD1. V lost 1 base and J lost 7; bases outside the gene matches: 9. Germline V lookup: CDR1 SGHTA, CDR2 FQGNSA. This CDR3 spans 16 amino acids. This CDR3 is CASSLDPGQAVNEQFF. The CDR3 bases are TGTGCCAGCAGCTTAGACCCGGGACAGGCGGTAAATGAGCAGTTCTTC.

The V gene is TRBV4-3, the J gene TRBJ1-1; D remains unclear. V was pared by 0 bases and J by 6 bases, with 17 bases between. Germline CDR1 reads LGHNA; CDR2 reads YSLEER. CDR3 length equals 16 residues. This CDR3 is CASSQDISGKGAEAFF. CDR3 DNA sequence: TGCGCCAGCAGCCAAGATATCTCGGGGAAGGGCGCTGAAGCTTTCTTT.

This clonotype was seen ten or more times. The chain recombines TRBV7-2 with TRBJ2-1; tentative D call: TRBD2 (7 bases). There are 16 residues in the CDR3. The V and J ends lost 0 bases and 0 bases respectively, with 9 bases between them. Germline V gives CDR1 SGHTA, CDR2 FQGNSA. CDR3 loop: CASSLAGGLSYNEQFF. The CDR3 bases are TGTGCCAGCAGCTTAGCGGGGGGGCTCTCCTACAATGAGCAGTTCTTC.

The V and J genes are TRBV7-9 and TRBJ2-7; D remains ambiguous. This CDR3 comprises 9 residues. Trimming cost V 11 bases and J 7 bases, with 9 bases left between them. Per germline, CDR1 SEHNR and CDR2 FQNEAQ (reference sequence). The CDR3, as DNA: TGTGCCCGCCTAGGGGAGCAGTACTTC. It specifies CARLGEQYF.

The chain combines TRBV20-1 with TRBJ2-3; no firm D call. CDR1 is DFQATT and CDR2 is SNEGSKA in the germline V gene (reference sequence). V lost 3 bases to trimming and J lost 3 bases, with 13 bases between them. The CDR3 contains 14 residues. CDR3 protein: CSASPLEWTDTQYF. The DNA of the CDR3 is TGCAGTGCTAGTCCCCTAGAATGGACAGATACGCAGTATTTT.

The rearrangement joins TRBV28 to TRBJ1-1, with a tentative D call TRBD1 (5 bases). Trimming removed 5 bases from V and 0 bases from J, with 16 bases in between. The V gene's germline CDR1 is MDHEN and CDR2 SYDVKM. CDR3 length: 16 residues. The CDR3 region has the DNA TGTGCCAGCAGTGCCTCAACGGGACGGTTGAACACTGAAGCTTTCTTT. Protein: CASSASTGRLNTEAFF.

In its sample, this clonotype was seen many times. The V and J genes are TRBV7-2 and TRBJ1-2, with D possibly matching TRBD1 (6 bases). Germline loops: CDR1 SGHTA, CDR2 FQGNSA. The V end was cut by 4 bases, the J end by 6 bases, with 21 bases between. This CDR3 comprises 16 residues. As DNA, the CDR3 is TGTGCCAGCAGCTCTCCCCCACTACAGGGTCGGCATGGCTACACCTTC. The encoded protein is CASSSPPLQGRHGYTF.

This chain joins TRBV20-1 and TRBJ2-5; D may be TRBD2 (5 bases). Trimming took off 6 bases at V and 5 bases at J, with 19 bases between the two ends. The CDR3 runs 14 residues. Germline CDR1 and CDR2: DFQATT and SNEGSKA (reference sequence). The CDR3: CSATYIGVRETQYF. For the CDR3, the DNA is TGCAGTGCCACCTACATCGGGGTCAGGGAGACCCAGTACTTC.

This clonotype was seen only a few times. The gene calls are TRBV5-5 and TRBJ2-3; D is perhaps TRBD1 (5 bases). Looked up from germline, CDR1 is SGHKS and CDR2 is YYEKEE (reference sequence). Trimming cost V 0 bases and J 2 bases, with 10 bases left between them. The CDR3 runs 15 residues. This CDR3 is CASSLVSRATDTQYF. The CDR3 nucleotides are TGTGCCAGCAGCTTGGTCTCCAGGGCCACAGATACGCAGTATTTT.

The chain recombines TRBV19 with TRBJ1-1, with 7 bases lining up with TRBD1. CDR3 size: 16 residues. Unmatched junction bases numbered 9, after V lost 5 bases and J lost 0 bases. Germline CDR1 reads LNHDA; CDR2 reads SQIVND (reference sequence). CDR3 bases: TGTGCCAGTAGTCGAGGGGACAGAAATTTGAACACTGAAGCTTTCTTT. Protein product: CASSRGDRNLNTEAFF.

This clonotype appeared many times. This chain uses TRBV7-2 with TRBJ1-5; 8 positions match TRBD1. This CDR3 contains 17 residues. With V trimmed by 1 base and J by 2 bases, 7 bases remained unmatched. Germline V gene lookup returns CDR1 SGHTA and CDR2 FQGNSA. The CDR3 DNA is TGTGCCAGCAGCTTAGTGAGGACAGGGCGCGGCAATCAGCCCCAGCATTTT. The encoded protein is CASSLVRTGRGNQPQHF.

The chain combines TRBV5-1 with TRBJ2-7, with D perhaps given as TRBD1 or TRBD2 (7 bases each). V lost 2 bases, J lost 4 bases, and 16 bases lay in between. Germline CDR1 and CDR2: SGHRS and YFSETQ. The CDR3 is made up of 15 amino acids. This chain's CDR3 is CASSFGGTALYEQYF. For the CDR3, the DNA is TGCGCCAGCAGCTTCGGGGGGACAGCGTTGTACGAGCAGTACTTC.

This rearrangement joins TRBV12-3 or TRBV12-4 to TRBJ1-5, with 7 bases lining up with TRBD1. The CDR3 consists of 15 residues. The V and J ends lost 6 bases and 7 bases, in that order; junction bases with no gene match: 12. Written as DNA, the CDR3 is TGTGCCAGCAGCCCTCTATTACAGGGGATCCAGCCCCAGCATTTT. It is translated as CASSPLLQGIQPQHF.

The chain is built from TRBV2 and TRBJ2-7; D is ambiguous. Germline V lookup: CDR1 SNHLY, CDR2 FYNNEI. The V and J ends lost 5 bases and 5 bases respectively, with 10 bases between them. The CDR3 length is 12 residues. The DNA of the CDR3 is TGTGCCAGCAGTAAGGGTCAGGACGAGCAGTACTTC. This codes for CASSKGQDEQYF.

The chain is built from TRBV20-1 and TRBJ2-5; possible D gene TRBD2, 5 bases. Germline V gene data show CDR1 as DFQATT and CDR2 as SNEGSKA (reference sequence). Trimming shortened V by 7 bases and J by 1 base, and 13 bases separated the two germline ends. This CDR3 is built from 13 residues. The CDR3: CSGEGTVQETQYF. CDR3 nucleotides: TGCAGTGGAGAGGGAACGGTCCAAGAGACCCAGTACTTC.

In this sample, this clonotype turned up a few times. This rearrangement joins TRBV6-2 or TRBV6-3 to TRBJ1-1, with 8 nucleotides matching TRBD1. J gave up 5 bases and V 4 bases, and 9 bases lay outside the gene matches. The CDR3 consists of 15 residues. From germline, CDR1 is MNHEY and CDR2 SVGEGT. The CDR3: CASSFLQGEWTEAFF. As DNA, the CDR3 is TGTGCCAGCAGTTTCCTACAGGGGGAGTGGACTGAAGCTTTCTTT.

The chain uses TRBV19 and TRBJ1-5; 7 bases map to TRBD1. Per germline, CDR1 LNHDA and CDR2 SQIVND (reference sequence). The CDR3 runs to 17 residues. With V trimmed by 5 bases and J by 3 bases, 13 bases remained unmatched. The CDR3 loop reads CASSVTGTERFNQPQHF. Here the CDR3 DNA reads TGTGCCAGTAGTGTTACCGGGACAGAACGGTTCAATCAGCCCCAGCATTTT. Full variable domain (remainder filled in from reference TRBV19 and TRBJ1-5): DGGITQSPKYLFRKEGQNVTLSCEQNLNHDAMYWYRQDPGQGLRLIYYSQIVNDFQKGDIAEGYSVSREKKESFPLTVTSAQKNPTAFYLCASSVTGTERFNQPQHFGDGTRLSIL.

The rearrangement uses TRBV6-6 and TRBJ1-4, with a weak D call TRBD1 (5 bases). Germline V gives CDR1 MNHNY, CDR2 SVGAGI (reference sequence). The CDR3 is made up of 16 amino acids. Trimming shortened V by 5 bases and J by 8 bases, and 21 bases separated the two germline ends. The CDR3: CASSGRSGTLGEKLFF. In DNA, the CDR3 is TGTGCCAGCAGTGGGAGGTCCGGGACTTTAGGCGAAAAACTGTTTTTT.

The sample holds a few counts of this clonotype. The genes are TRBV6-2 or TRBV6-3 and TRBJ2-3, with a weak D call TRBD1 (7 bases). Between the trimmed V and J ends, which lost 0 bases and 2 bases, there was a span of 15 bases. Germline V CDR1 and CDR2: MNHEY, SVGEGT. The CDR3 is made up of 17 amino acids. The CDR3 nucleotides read TGTGCCAGCAGTTACTCGAAGGGCGGGACAGACACAGATACGCAGTATTTT. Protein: CASSYSKGGTDTDTQYF.

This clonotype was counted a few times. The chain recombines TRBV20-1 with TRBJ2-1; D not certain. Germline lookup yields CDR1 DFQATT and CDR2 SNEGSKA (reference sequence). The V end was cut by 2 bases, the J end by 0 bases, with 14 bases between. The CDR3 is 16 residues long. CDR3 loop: CSARSAVGPSYNEQFF. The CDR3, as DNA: TGCAGTGCTAGATCCGCCGTCGGGCCCTCCTACAATGAGCAGTTCTTC.